The entry below describes one TCR beta chain. Its antigen is not identified. Distinct nucleotide sequences in the sample also encode this CDR3. Of the isolated RNA, all was reverse transcribed, and so the sequenced material was expressed TCRB transcripts. Measured with immunoSEQ multiplex PCR; TCRdb has only the in-frame clones, and not every one. The repertoire holds some 350,000 clones, with less than 15% as singletons. A heparinised blood draw that averaged about 100 mL was obtained once from each donor. Cell sorting via CD45RO/CCR7/CD25/CD127/CD95/CD27 was performed to obtain CD4+ naive, central memory, regulatory and stem cell-like memory cells. Between the trimmed V and J ends, which lost 1 base and 1 base, there was a span of 8 bases. CDR3 length: 14 residues. The germline CDR1 and CDR2 sequences are GTSNPN and SVGIG (reference sequence). This sample is drawn from a study of beta chain features in type 1 diabetes. Notes on the study in general: The question left open here concerned HLA type influencing TCRB rearrangement. For Type 1 diabetes patients, all four CD4+ subsets carried TCRB CDR3s that were moderately but significantly shorter. cDNA-based sequencing might over-represent cells highly expressing TCR.

This chain connects TRBV30 to TRBJ2-1; D might be TRBD2 (5 bases). The material sequenced was naive CD4+ T cells from blood. The clonotype comes from a woman under 30 with type 1 diabetes. The CDR3 nucleotides read TGTGCCTGGAGTGCCGGGAATTCCTACAATGAGCAGTTCTTC. It is translated as CAWSAGNSYNEQFF. The variable domain in full, completed from reference TRBV30 and TRBJ2-1, reads SQTIHQWPATLVQPVGSPLSLECTVEGTSNPNLYWYRQAAGRGLQLLFYSVGIGQISSEVPQNLSASRPQDRQFILSSKKLLLSDSGFYLCAWSAGNSYNEQFFGPGTRLTVL.